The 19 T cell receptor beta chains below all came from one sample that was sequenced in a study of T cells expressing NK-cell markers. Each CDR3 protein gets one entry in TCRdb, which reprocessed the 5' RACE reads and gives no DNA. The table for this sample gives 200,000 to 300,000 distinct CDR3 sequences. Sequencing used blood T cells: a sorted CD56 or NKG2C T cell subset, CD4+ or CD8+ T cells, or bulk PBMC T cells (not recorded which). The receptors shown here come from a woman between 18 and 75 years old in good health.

The CDR3 loop is CASSVAGSGIYNEQFF. The chain has TRBV9 and TRBJ2-1; TCRdb calls TRBD2, which cannot be checked without DNA. The germline V gene encodes CDR1 SGDLS and CDR2 YYNGEE. There are 16 residues in the CDR3.

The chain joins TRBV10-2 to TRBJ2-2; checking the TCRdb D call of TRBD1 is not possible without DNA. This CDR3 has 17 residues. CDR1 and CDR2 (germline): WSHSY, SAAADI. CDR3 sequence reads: CASSVSLGGGDTGELFF.

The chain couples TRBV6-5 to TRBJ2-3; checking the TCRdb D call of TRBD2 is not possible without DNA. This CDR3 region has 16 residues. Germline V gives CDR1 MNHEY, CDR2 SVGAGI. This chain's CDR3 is CASSYSGTSVPDTQYF.

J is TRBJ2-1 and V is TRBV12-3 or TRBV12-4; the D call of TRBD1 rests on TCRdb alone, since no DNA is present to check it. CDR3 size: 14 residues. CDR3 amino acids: CASSLQGWDNEQFF.

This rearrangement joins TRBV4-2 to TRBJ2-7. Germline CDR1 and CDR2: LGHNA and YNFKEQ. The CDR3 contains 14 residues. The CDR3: CASSQDRQSYEQYF.

This chain's CDR3 is CASSSRGFDTGELFF. J is TRBJ2-2 and V is TRBV28; TCRdb calls TRBD1, which cannot be checked without DNA. The length of the CDR3 is 15 residues. Germline V gene lookup returns CDR1 MDHEN and CDR2 SYDVKM.

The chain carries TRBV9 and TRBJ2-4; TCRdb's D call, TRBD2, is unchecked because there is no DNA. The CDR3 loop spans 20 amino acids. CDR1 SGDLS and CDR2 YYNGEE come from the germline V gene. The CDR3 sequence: CASSVEGGASGNLAKNIQYF.

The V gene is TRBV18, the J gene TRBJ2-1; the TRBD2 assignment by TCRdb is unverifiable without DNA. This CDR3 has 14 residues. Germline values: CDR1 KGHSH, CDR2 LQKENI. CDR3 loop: CASSSSGRADEQFF.

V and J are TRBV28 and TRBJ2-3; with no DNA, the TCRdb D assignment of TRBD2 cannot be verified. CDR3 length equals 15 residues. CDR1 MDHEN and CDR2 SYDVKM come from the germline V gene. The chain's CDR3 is CASSLGGRAVDTQYF.

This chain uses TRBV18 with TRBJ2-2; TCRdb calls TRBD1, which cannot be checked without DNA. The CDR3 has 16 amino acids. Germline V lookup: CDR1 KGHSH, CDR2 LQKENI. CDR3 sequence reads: CASSPGQGFYTGELFF.

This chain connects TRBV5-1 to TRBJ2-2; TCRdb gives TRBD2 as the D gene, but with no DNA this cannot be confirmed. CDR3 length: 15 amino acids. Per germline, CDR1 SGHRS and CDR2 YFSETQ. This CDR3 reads CASGTSGGYTGELFF.

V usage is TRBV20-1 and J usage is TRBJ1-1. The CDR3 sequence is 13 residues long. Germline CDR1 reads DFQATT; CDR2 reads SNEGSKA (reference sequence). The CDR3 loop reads CSARDRVGMGTFF.

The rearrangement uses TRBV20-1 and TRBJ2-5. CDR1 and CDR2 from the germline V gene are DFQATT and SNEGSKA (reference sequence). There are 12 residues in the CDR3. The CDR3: CSARLSAETQYF.

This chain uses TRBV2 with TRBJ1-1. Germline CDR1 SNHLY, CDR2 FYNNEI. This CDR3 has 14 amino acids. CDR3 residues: CASTLSEGNTEAFF.

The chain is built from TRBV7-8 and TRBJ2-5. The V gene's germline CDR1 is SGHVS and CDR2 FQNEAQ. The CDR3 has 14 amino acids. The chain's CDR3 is CASSFGVTAETQYF.

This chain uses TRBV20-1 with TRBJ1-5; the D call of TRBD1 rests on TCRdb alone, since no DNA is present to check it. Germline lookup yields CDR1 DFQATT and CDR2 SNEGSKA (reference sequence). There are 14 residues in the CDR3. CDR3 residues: CSAPLRGSNQPQHF.

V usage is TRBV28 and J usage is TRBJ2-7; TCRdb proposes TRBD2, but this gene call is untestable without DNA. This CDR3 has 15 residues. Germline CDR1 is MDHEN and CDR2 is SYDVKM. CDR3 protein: CASSLPAGGQGEQYF.

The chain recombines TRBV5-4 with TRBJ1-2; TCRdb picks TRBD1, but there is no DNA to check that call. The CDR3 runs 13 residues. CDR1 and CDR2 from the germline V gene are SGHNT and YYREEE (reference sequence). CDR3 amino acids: CASRAQGGYGYTF.

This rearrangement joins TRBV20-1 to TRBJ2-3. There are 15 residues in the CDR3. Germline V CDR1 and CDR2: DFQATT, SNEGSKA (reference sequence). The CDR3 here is CSAIASRSSTDTQYF.